This TCR beta chain was recorded in a study of early T cells in non-severe SARS-CoV-2 infection. Study-level background: Investigators sequenced bulk RNA drawn from unsorted whole blood, and chains remained unpaired.

Per germline, CDR1 LGHNA and CDR2 YSLEER. Trimming cost V 9 bases and J 3 bases; bases outside gene matches: 5. CDR3 size: 14 residues. TCRdb redid the calling of the 5' RACE reads with MiXCR, one entry per CDR3 protein. The data show tens of thousands of distinct CDR3 sequences, with 7.1% seen just once and roughly 4.3% held by the top ten. The sequence came from an adult who was a healthcare worker with PCR-confirmed SARS-CoV-2 infection or an uninfected control (not recorded which). Sequenced sample: whole blood. The gene calls are TRBV4-3 and TRBJ2-3; 11 bases are shared with TRBD2. The CDR3 DNA follows: TGCGCCAGTTCAGGGACTAGCGGAACAGATACGCAGTATTTT. Encoded protein: CASSGTSGTDTQYF.